These 30 T cell receptor beta chains share one sample of origin, sequenced in a study of shared clonotypes between healthy human individuals (dated by TCRdb to 2020 to 2021). Library creation used the immunoSEQ multiplex PCR assay. TCRdb stores this immuneACCESS table with in-frame sequences only. Part of the clones is absent; in the studies checked, under half of the shortfall reflects unresolved V genes, and no reason is known for the rest. The sample records 1.6 million or so clones, over 95% of which are singletons. About 1% of the sample is in the top ten clones. The sample taken for sequencing was naive CD4+ T cells sorted from blood. In the paper's terms, the cell subset or site label means: CD45RA+ positively selected. The receptors shown here come from a man aged 25-45 years in good health.

Remarks on this clone: The sample holds other DNA sequences that translate to the same CDR3. The V call is TRBV7-2, the J call TRBJ2-3; no firm D call. V was clipped by 5 bases and J by 6 bases, with 6 bases between them. The CDR3 is 11 residues long. Per germline, CDR1 SGHTA and CDR2 FQGNSA. CDR3 DNA sequence: TGTGCCAGCAGCCTCCCCGATACGCAGTATTTT. It encodes CASSLPDTQYF.

The chain's CDR3 is CASSLGSWPTTYEQYF. CDR3 bases: TGTGCCAGCAGTTTGGGTTCTTGGCCTACCACCTACGAGCAGTACTTC. The chain combines TRBV28 with TRBJ2-7, with D unresolved. Per the germline V gene, CDR1 is MDHEN and CDR2 is SYDVKM. The V and J ends lost 3 bases and 2 bases respectively, with 17 bases between them. The length of the CDR3 is 16 residues.

With regard to this clone: The identical CDR3 is also encoded by other nucleotide sequences in the sample. The chain carries TRBV18 and TRBJ2-1, with D tentatively TRBD2 (5 bases). Between the trimmed V and J ends, which lost 2 bases and 0 bases, there was a span of 8 bases. This CDR3 is 15 amino acids long. The germline CDR1 and CDR2 sequences are KGHSH and LQKENI. As DNA, the CDR3 is TGTGCCAGCTCACCAACTAGGAGCTCCTACAATGAGCAGTTCTTC. Residues: CASSPTRSSYNEQFF.

J is TRBJ1-1 and V is TRBV28, with 11 bases that match TRBD1. This CDR3 has 16 residues. The V segment lost 6 bases and the J segment 4 bases; nucleotides outside the gene matches: 10. CDR1 MDHEN and CDR2 SYDVKM come from the germline V gene. The CDR3 spells CASSLGQGAMSTEAFF. The CDR3 nucleotides are TGTGCCAGCAGCCTCGGACAGGGGGCGATGAGCACTGAAGCTTTCTTT.

The chain joins TRBV5-1 to TRBJ2-2; D uncertain. Looked up from germline, CDR1 is SGHRS and CDR2 is YFSETQ. This CDR3 contains 13 residues. Trimming stripped 4 bases from V and 6 bases from J, with 10 bases between. CDR3 in amino acids: CASSANAPGELFF. DNA for the CDR3: TGCGCCAGCAGCGCGAACGCACCCGGGGAGCTGTTTTTT.

The chain couples TRBV15 to TRBJ2-3; possible D gene TRBD1, 5 bases. Germline lookup yields CDR1 LNHNV and CDR2 YYDKDF (reference sequence). There are 14 residues in the CDR3. V was cut by 5 bases and J by 4 bases, with 13 bases left in between. The CDR3 region is CATSARQTPDTQYF. CDR3 nucleotides: TGTGCCACCAGCGCACGACAGACGCCAGATACGCAGTATTTT.

The chain joins TRBV30 to TRBJ2-3; D may be TRBD2 (5 bases). Germline V lookup: CDR1 GTSNPN, CDR2 SVGIG (reference sequence). Trimming left V 4 bases short and J 6 bases short, with 14 bases between. This CDR3 contains 13 residues. CDR3 loop: CAWTGEIGDTQYF. CDR3 in DNA: TGTGCCTGGACTGGGGAGATCGGGGATACGCAGTATTTT. The whole variable domain, remainder taken from reference TRBV30 and TRBJ2-3, is SQTIHQWPATLVQPVGSPLSLECTVEGTSNPNLYWYRQAAGRGLQLLFYSVGIGQISSEVPQNLSASRPQDRQFILSSKKLLLSDSGFYLCAWTGEIGDTQYFGPGTRLTVL.

The rearrangement joins TRBV29-1 to TRBJ2-7; D is possibly TRBD1 (6 bases). Germline CDR1 reads SQVTM; CDR2 reads ANQGSEA. The CDR3 has 12 residues. Between the trimmed V and J ends, which lost 3 bases and 5 bases, there was a span of 11 bases. The DNA for the CDR3 is TGCAGCGTTGACCAGGGGCTCGACGAGCAGTACTTC. The encoded protein is CSVDQGLDEQYF.

The chain has TRBV28 and TRBJ2-3; D call uncertain. V shed 6 bases and J shed 3 bases, with 10 bases lying between them. The CDR3 runs to 13 residues. Germline V CDR1 and CDR2: MDHEN, SYDVKM. CDR3 region: CASRHGSTDTQYF. CDR3 nucleotide sequence: TGTGCCAGCAGACATGGGTCGACAGATACGCAGTATTTT.

This sequence joins TRBV29-1 and TRBJ2-4; 10 bases match TRBD1. The J segment lost 0 bases and the V segment lost 6 bases, leaving 8 bases of the junction unmatched. The CDR3 loop spans 16 amino acids. Germline assignment: CDR1 SQVTM and CDR2 ANQGSEA. Written as DNA, the CDR3 is TGCAGCGTAAAGACAGGGGGCAGCTTAGCCAAAAACATTCAGTACTTC. Translation: CSVKTGGSLAKNIQYF.

This sequence joins TRBV29-1 and TRBJ1-1; the D is unclear. Trimming took 8 bases from V and 2 from J, leaving 9 bases between them. The CDR3 is 11 amino acids. CDR1 SQVTM and CDR2 ANQGSEA come from the germline V gene. DNA of the CDR3: TGCAGCATACCAAAAAACACTGAAGCTTTCTTT. It translates to CSIPKNTEAFF.

J is TRBJ1-5 and V is TRBV2, with D unresolved. Germline V CDR1 and CDR2: SNHLY, FYNNEI. Deletions cut 7 bases from V and 4 bases from J, with 11 bases between. The CDR3 length is 13 residues. CDR3 coding DNA: TGTGCCAGCATATCCGACGGGAATCAGCCCCAGCATTTT. Protein sequence: CASISDGNQPQHF.

The rearrangement joins TRBV2 to TRBJ2-5; D not resolved. V lost 2 bases and J 5 bases, leaving 9 bases between the germline ends. CDR3 size: 13 residues. Germline V gene data show CDR1 as SNHLY and CDR2 as FYNNEI. CDR3 nucleotide sequence: TGTGCCAGCAGTGAAAAGGGTCTGGAGACCCAGTACTTC. Encoded protein: CASSEKGLETQYF.

As concerns this clone: Other DNA sequences in the same sample also yield this CDR3. The chain carries TRBV5-4 and TRBJ2-1, with 10 bases lining up with TRBD2. Germline V CDR1 and CDR2: SGHNT, YYREEE (reference sequence). This CDR3 is 18 amino acids long. V trimming: 4 bases; J trimming: 4 bases; junction bases outside the gene matches: 14. The CDR3 DNA follows: TGTGCCAGCAGCCTGGGGCTAGCGGGAGAAGGATCTTACAATGAGCAGTTCTTC. Translation gives CASSLGLAGEGSYNEQFF.

The CDR3 loop reads CAWNRGASGVLSYEQYF. CDR3 nucleotides: TGTGCCTGGAATCGAGGAGCGTCAGGGGTTTTGTCCTACGAGCAGTACTTC. The chain carries TRBV30 and TRBJ2-7, with a weak D call TRBD1 (6 bases). Trimming took 4 bases from V and 1 from J, leaving 23 bases between them. Germline loops: CDR1 GTSNPN, CDR2 SVGIG (reference sequence). CDR3 size: 17 residues.

The chain couples TRBV18 to TRBJ1-5; tentatively, D is TRBD1 (5 bases). V was cut by 3 bases and J by 9 bases, with 12 bases left in between. The CDR3 contains 13 residues. The germline V gene has CDR1 KGHSH and CDR2 LQKENI. The CDR3 loop reads CASSPLGQGPQHF. The CDR3 DNA follows: TGTGCCAGCTCACCCCTCGGGCAGGGGCCCCAGCATTTT.

V usage is TRBV5-1 and J usage is TRBJ1-1; TRBD1 matches at 9 bases. The germline V gene encodes CDR1 SGHRS and CDR2 YFSETQ. The ends lost 0 bases at V and 8 bases at J; junction bases unmatched: 8. This CDR3 spans 15 amino acids. This CDR3 reads CASSLAGGQGMEAFF. The CDR3 nucleotides are TGCGCCAGCAGCTTGGCCGGGGGACAGGGAATGGAAGCTTTCTTT.

The chain has TRBV18 and TRBJ1-5; TRBD1 aligns across 10 bases. Germline lookup yields CDR1 KGHSH and CDR2 LQKENI. CDR3 length equals 17 residues. The J segment lost 0 bases and the V segment lost 3 bases, leaving 5 bases of the junction unmatched. The CDR3 DNA is TGTGCCAGCTCACCGACCGGGACAGGGGATAGCAATCAGCCCCAGCATTTT. Translating it yields CASSPTGTGDSNQPQHF.

This sequence joins TRBV13 and TRBJ2-2; TRBD1 agrees at 9 bases. J was trimmed by 7 bases and V by 4 bases; bases with no gene match: 22. Germline CDR1 and CDR2: PRHDT and FYEKMQ (reference sequence). The CDR3 consists of 20 residues. CDR3 sequence reads: CASSSNPYPGQGNRGGELFF. The DNA for the CDR3 is TGTGCCAGCAGCTCTAATCCATATCCGGGACAGGGCAATCGCGGCGGGGAGCTGTTTTTT.

This chain links TRBV7-7 with TRBJ2-7; 7 nucleotides agree with TRBD1. The CDR3 spans 16 residues. Trimming at V came to 3 bases and at J to 6 bases, leaving 14 bases not matched to a gene. CDR1 and CDR2 from the germline V gene are SSHAT and FNYEAQ (reference sequence). Here the CDR3 reads CASSFTAGTDISEQYF. CDR3 in DNA: TGTGCCAGCAGCTTCACTGCCGGGACAGACATCTCCGAGCAGTACTTC.

A word on this clone: The sample holds other DNA sequences that translate to the same CDR3. The chain joins TRBV11-2 to TRBJ1-3; D is uncertain. The CDR3 runs to 12 residues. The V and J ends lost 3 bases and 0 bases respectively, with 0 bases between them. Germline V gene data show CDR1 as SGHAT and CDR2 as FQNNGV. CDR3 sequence (DNA): TGTGCCAGCAGCTTCTCTGGAAACACCATATATTTT. Translating gives CASSFSGNTIYF.

This chain uses TRBV5-5 with TRBJ1-2, with 7 bases matching TRBD1. The CDR3 consists of 13 residues. V shed 4 bases and J 8 bases; nucleotides not matched to a gene: 8. Germline V CDR1 and CDR2: SGHKS, YYEKEE (reference sequence). This chain's CDR3 is CASSITGERGYTF. The DNA of the CDR3 is TGTGCCAGCAGCATCACAGGGGAACGCGGCTACACCTTC.

The chain has TRBV11-1 and TRBJ2-7; D is possibly TRBD1 (5 bases). V lost 5 bases to trimming and J lost 3 bases, with 14 bases between them. The CDR3 is made up of 14 amino acids. Per the germline V gene, CDR1 is SGHAT and CDR2 is FQDESV (reference sequence). The CDR3 DNA reads as TGTGCCAGCAGCCGTTCAGGGTCAAACTACGAGCAGTACTTC. Translation gives CASSRSGSNYEQYF.

Regarding this clone: The same CDR3 can be traced to other DNA sequences in this sample. The rearrangement links TRBV9 to TRBJ2-2; 9 bases fit TRBD2. With 0 bases clipped from V and 2 bases from J, the junction kept 2 bases outside the gene matches. This CDR3 has 16 amino acids. Germline V gene data show CDR1 as SGDLS and CDR2 as YYNGEE. The CDR3 reads CASSVGLAGNTGELFF. For the CDR3, the DNA is TGTGCCAGCAGCGTAGGGCTAGCGGGAAACACCGGGGAGCTGTTTTTT.

The chain joins TRBV29-1 to TRBJ2-5, with D uncertain. The CDR3 extends over 12 amino acids. V was cut by 8 bases and J by 1 base, with 11 bases left in between. Looked up from germline, CDR1 is SQVTM and CDR2 is ANQGSEA. The CDR3 loop is CSLYVSQETQYF. CDR3 sequence (DNA): TGCAGCTTATACGTTTCCCAAGAGACCCAGTACTTC.

V is TRBV2 and J is TRBJ2-5, with a possible D match to TRBD2 (7 bases). Germline lookup yields CDR1 SNHLY and CDR2 FYNNEI. The CDR3 loop spans 16 amino acids. Deletions cut 5 bases from V and 2 bases from J, with 18 bases between. DNA for the CDR3: TGTGCCAGCAGTAGCCCCAAGGGGGGGCGTCAAGAGACCCAGTACTTC. Protein: CASSSPKGGRQETQYF. Full variable domain (outside the CDR3, taken from reference TRBV2 and TRBJ2-5): EPEVTQTPSHQVTQMGQEVILRCVPISNHLYFYWYRQILGQKVEFLVSFYNNEISEKSEIFDDQFSVERPDGSNFTLKIRSTKLEDSAMYFCASSSPKGGRQETQYFGPGTRLLVL.

This clone was seen once. The chain has TRBV28 and TRBJ1-1; 10 nucleotides line up with TRBD1. CDR3 size: 16 residues. The junction had 9 bases not matched to a gene; V was cut back by 4 bases and J by 4 bases. Germline V gene data show CDR1 as MDHEN and CDR2 as SYDVKM. As DNA, the CDR3 is TGTGCCAGCAGTTCCCCGGGACAGGGGTCGGGCACTGAAGCTTTCTTT. Encoded protein: CASSSPGQGSGTEAFF.

The rearrangement links TRBV7-3 to TRBJ2-5; 14 nucleotides match TRBD2. This CDR3 is 15 amino acids long. Germline V CDR1 and CDR2: SGHTA, FQGTGA. V was pared by 7 bases and J by 3 bases, with 4 bases of the junction left unmatched. CDR3 protein: CASKRGLAGEETQYF. The CDR3 bases are TGTGCCAGCAAACGGGGACTAGCGGGAGAAGAGACCCAGTACTTC.

V usage is TRBV2 and J usage is TRBJ1-5, with no clear D. The CDR3 is 16 residues long. In germline, CDR1 is SNHLY, CDR2 FYNNEI. Between the trimmed V and J ends, which lost 4 bases and 0 bases, there was a span of 13 bases. CDR3 residues: CASSVRGVYSNQPQHF. CDR3 sequence (DNA): TGTGCCAGCAGTGTACGGGGAGTATATAGCAATCAGCCCCAGCATTTT. The full variable domain, rest sourced from reference TRBV2 and TRBJ1-5, is EPEVTQTPSHQVTQMGQEVILRCVPISNHLYFYWYRQILGQKVEFLVSFYNNEISEKSEIFDDQFSVERPDGSNFTLKIRSTKLEDSAMYFCASSVRGVYSNQPQHFGDGTRLSIL.

The chain carries TRBV2 and TRBJ2-2; TRBD1 aligns across 8 bases. V gave up 8 bases and J gave up 1 base; unmatched junction bases: 3. The CDR3 is 14 residues long. Germline CDR1 reads SNHLY; CDR2 reads FYNNEI. In DNA, the CDR3 is TGTGCCAGCTTGGACAGGGTGAACACCGGGGAGCTGTTTTTT. Amino acid sequence: CASLDRVNTGELFF. The full variable domain, rest sourced from reference TRBV2 and TRBJ2-2, is EPEVTQTPSHQVTQMGQEVILRCVPISNHLYFYWYRQILGQKVEFLVSFYNNEISEKSEIFDDQFSVERPDGSNFTLKIRSTKLEDSAMYFCASLDRVNTGELFFGEGSRLTVL.